A single sample gave rise to the 9 T cell receptor beta chains below, sequenced in a study of T cell responses to AZD1222 COVID-19 vaccine. TCRdb keeps only in-frame clones here, not all; method: immunoSEQ multiplex PCR. The table records approximately 68,000 clones, 88% of them present only once. Material: peripheral blood, obtained 28 days after the second dose of the MenACWY control vaccine. The origin of the receptors is an adult who received the MenACWY meningococcal vaccine as a control.

This clone was counted only a few times. The rearrangement joins TRBV5-1 to TRBJ2-7; D possibly corresponds to TRBD1 (5 bases). The CDR3 is 14 residues long. Germline assignment: CDR1 SGHRS and CDR2 YFSETQ. V lost 2 bases, J lost 2 bases, and 11 bases lay in between. The DNA for the CDR3 is TGCGCCAGCAGCTTCCTAGGGGTACCCTACGAGCAGTACTTC. Amino acids: CASSFLGVPYEQYF.

This clone appeared once. The chain uses TRBV10-1 and TRBJ1-1; D unresolved. Per the germline V gene, CDR1 is WNHNN and CDR2 is SYGVQD (reference sequence). The CDR3 is 15 residues long. Trimming left V 4 bases short and J 5 bases short, with 17 bases between. In DNA, the CDR3 is TGCGCCAGCAGTGCGGAGGACTCCCGAGAAACTGAAGCTTTCTTT. Translated, it gives CASSAEDSRETEAFF.

The chain is built from TRBV24-1 and TRBJ2-5, with 8 positions matching TRBD1. The germline gives CDR1 KGHDR, CDR2 SFDVKD. J gave up 5 bases and V 1 base, and 8 bases lay outside the gene matches. The CDR3 spans 16 residues. CDR3 DNA: TGTGCCACCAGTGATTTCCAAGCAGGGGGCGACGAGACCCAGTACTTC. It encodes CATSDFQAGGDETQYF.

The CDR3: CASSLAGNTEAFF. As DNA, the CDR3 is TGTGCCAGCAGCTTAGCGGGGAACACTGAAGCTTTCTTT. The V gene is TRBV7-6, the J gene TRBJ1-1, with unresolved D. The CDR3 runs to 13 residues. Trimming removed 0 bases from V and 1 base from J, with 3 bases in between. CDR1 is SGHVS, CDR2 FNYEAQ, per germline.

The chain uses TRBV6-5 and TRBJ2-2, with D possibly TRBD1 on 6 matching bases. CDR3 length equals 15 residues. Trimming left V 5 bases short and J 6 bases short, with 16 bases between. Germline assignment: CDR1 MNHEY and CDR2 SVGAGI. CDR3 DNA sequence: TGTGCCAGCAGTAACCCCGAAGGGGGTCCCGGGGAGCTGTTTTTT. Translated: CASSNPEGGPGELFF.

The rearrangement links TRBV11-3 to TRBJ1-2; D is uncertain. In germline, CDR1 is SGHNT, CDR2 YENEEA. This CDR3 spans 13 amino acids. Trimming shortened V by 3 bases and J by 8 bases, and 13 bases separated the two germline ends. The CDR3: CASSFESGRGYTF. CDR3 DNA sequence: TGTGCCAGCAGCTTTGAGTCGGGTCGCGGCTACACCTTC.

V gene TRBV24-1 combines with J gene TRBJ2-2; TRBD2 matches at 11 bases. Germline V gene data show CDR1 as KGHDR and CDR2 as SFDVKD. The CDR3 extends over 17 amino acids. V lost 5 bases, J lost 3 bases, and 7 bases stayed unmatched. This CDR3 is CATSAILAGGDTGELFF. Here the CDR3 DNA reads TGTGCCACCAGTGCCATTTTAGCGGGAGGGGACACCGGGGAGCTGTTTTTT.

The sample holds one count of this clone. This chain joins TRBV24-1 and TRBJ1-2; a weak D match, TRBD1 (5 bases). The V gene's germline CDR1 is KGHDR and CDR2 SFDVKD. V was pared by 9 bases and J by 2 bases, with 15 bases between. CDR3 size: 14 residues. The CDR3 region is CATASPTDNYGYTF. In DNA, the CDR3 is TGTGCCACCGCTTCCCCGACAGACAACTATGGCTACACCTTC.

The chain carries TRBV2 and TRBJ2-7; tentatively, D is TRBD2 (5 bases). Between the trimmed V and J ends, which lost 5 bases and 6 bases, there was a span of 14 bases. Germline V gives CDR1 SNHLY, CDR2 FYNNEI. CDR3 size: 13 residues. CDR3 in DNA: TGTGCCAGCAGTACCGCGAGGGCGCTCGAGCAGTACTTC. Amino acids: CASSTARALEQYF. Filled out from reference TRBV2 and TRBJ2-7, the complete variable domain reads EPEVTQTPSHQVTQMGQEVILRCVPISNHLYFYWYRQILGQKVEFLVSFYNNEISEKSEIFDDQFSVERPDGSNFTLKIRSTKLEDSAMYFCASSTARALEQYFGPGTRLTVT.